This T cell receptor (beta chain) was sequenced during a study of blood T cell repertoires in COVID-19. Study context: Nucleic acid was either cDNA or gDNA, and it came from T cells, B-cell-depleted T cells, or PBMCs.

CDR3 length: 18 residues. The germline V gene encodes CDR1 KGHDR and CDR2 SFDVKD. All enrollees were about 18 to 100 years old and from around 25 US areas. Cohort 3 donors were reported recovered after two negative PCRs, clearance, or symptom resolution. Note on this clone: One end of the junction fails to match germline, which may point to a read error.

TCRdb's table, derived via immunoSEQ multiplex PCR, lists solely in-frame clones and lacks some. The sample consists of about 310,000 clones, roughly 86% of them appearing once. Sequencing was done on a sample of PBMCs or T cells enriched from blood (not recorded which). The sequence was obtained from a woman younger than 30 who had recovered from COVID-19. V and J are TRBV24-1 and TRBJ2-5; tentative D call: TRBD1 (6 bases). Written as DNA, the CDR3 is TGTGCCACCAGGACGACCGGGACAAGGTATCCGTTTCAAGGGACCCAGTACTTC. Amino acid sequence: CATRTTGTRYPFQGTQYF.